This TCR beta chain was recovered during a study of T cells in Graves' hyperthyroidism and ophthalmopathy. Amplification of TCR beta CDR3 regions was performed using RNA transcripts as template. HTBI primers drove first-round RT-PCR of the TCR CDR3. TCRdb reanalysed the multiplex PCR reads using MiXCR and keeps one entry per CDR3 protein. The repertoire holds approximately 500,000 distinct CDR3 sequences, with roughly 46% as singletons. The CDR3 runs 14 residues. With 4 bases removed from V and 7 bases from J, the gap between germline ends came to 14 bases. In germline, CDR1 is SGHVS, CDR2 FNYEAQ. Patients counted as stable if ophthalmopathy did not develop within 18 months. Exclusion of a patient resulted from uncontrolled infection, other autoimmune disease, pregnancy or lactation.

Material: peripheral blood or thyroid tissue (not recorded which). This TCR derives from a woman aged 18-35 years with Graves' hyperthyroidism. The genes are TRBV7-6 and TRBJ1-5; D unclear. The CDR3 DNA sequence: TGTGCCAGCAGCTCGGAAGCAGACGACCAGCCCCAGCATTTT. Its protein is CASSSEADDQPQHF.